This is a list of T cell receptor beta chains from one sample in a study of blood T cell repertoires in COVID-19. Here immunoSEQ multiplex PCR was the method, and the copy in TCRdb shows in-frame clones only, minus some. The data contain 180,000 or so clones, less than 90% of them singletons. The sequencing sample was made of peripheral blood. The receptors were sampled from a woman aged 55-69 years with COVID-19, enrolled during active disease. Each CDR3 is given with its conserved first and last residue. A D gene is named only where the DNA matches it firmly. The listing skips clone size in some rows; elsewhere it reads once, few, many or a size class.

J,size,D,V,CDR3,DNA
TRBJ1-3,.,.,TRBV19,CASSAPTGTGNTIYF,TGTGCCAGTAGTGCTCCTACAGGAACTGGAAACACCATATATTTT
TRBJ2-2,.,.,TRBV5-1,CASSLRVKGVSNTGELFF,TGCGCCAGCAGCTTAAGAGTCAAGGGGGTGTCGAACACCGGGGAGCTGTTTTTT
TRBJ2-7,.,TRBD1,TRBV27,CASSADPWDRAYEQYF,TGTGCCAGCAGTGCCGACCCTTGGGACAGGGCCTACGAGCAGTACTTC
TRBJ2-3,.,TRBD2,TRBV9,CASSVEKAGGLTDTQYF,TGTGCCAGCAGCGTAGAGAAAGCGGGAGGCCTCACAGATACGCAGTATTTT
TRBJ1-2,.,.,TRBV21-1,CASSKGGTHQAANYGYTF,TGTGCCAGCAGCAAAGGGGGCACCCATCAGGCAGCTAACTATGGCTACACCTTC
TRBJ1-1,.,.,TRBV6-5,CASSLDPGTEAFF,TGTGCCAGCAGCCTCGACCCAGGGACTGAAGCTTTCTTT
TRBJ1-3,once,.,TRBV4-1,CASSHSGGGNTIYF,TGCGCCAGCAGCCATTCCGGGGGTGGAAACACCATATATTTT
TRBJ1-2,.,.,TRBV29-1,CSVEDQNSQNYGYTF,TGCAGCGTTGAAGATCAGAACAGTCAAAACTATGGCTACACCTTC
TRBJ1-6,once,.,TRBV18,CASSPRSAGGNSPLHF,TGTGCCAGCTCACCACGATCGGCAGGAGGGAATTCACCCCTCCACTTT
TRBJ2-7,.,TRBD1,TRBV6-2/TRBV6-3,CASSTTGGRSYEQYF,TGTGCCAGCAGTACCACAGGGGGTCGATCCTACGAGCAGTACTTC
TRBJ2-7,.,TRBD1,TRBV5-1,CASSSRDSTYEQYF,TGCGCCAGCAGCTCCCGGGACAGTACCTACGAGCAGTACTTC
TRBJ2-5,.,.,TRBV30,CAWSVSREETQYF,TGTGCCTGGAGTGTATCCAGGGAAGAGACCCAGTACTTC
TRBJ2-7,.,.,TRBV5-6,CASIPRGRATEQYF,TGTGCCAGCATTCCTCGTGGCAGGGCTACCGAGCAGTACTTC
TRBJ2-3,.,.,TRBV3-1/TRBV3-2,CASSQDRRLGGTDTQYF,TGTGCCAGCAGCCAAGATAGGCGACTTGGGGGGACAGATACGCAGTATTTT
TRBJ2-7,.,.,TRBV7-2,CASSPYPGTAYEQYF,TGTGCCAGCAGCCCTTACCCAGGGACTGCCTACGAGCAGTACTTC
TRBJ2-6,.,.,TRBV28,CASRFTGSFSGANVLTF,TGTGCCAGCAGATTTACAGGGTCTTTCTCTGGGGCCAACGTCCTGACTTTC
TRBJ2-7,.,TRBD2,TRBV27,CASSLSTLAGGPYEQYF,TGTGCCAGCAGTTTATCAACTTTAGCGGGAGGGCCATACGAGCAGTACTTC
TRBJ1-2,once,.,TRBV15,CATSPREVHGYTF,TGTGCCACCAGCCCCCGAGAAGTCCATGGCTACACCTTC
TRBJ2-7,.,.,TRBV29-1,CSVSGFISWRAAYEQYF,TGCAGCGTTTCTGGTTTTATCAGTTGGCGGGCGGCCTACGAGCAGTACTTC
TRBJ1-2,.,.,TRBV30,CAWADRSNGYTF,TGTGCCTGGGCCGACAGGAGCAATGGCTACACCTTC
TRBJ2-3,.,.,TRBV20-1,CSASGTDTQYF,TGCAGTGCGTCCGGGACAGATACGCAGTATTTT
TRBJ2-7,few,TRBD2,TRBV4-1,CASSQTTSGSHEQYF,TGCGCCAGCAGCCAAACCACTAGCGGGAGCCACGAGCAGTACTTC
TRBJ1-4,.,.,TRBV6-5,CASSYLGRGNEKLFF,TGTGCCAGCAGTTACCTTGGGAGAGGTAATGAAAAACTGTTTTTT
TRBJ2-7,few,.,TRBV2,CASRATPTYEQYF,TGTGCCAGCAGGGCGACACCTACCTACGAGCAGTACTTC
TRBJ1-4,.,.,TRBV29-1,CSVAATGYNEKLFF,TGCAGCGTCGCAGCCACAGGATACAATGAAAAACTGTTTTTT
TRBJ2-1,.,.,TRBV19,CASKRGNEQFF,TGTGCCAGTAAGCGAGGCAATGAGCAGTTCTTC
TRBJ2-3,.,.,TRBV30,CAWSVGGGVLADTQYF,TGTGCCTGGAGTGTAGGGGGGGGAGTGTTGGCAGATACGCAGTATTTT
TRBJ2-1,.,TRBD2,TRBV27,CASTHLPGLAYNEQFF,TGTGCCAGCACCCATCTCCCGGGACTAGCATACAATGAGCAGTTCTTC
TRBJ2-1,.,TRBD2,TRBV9,CASSPGVAGVYNEQFF,TGTGCCAGCAGCCCGGGGGTAGCGGGAGTCTACAATGAGCAGTTCTTC
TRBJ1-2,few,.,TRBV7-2,CASSLGWGNSDGYTF,TGTGCCAGCAGCTTAGGGTGGGGCAATTCGGATGGCTACACCTTC
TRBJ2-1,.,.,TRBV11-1,CASSQRQGEQFF,TGTGCCAGCAGCCAGAGGCAGGGTGAGCAGTTCTTC
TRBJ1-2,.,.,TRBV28,CASSFSDRLGSYTF,TGTGCCAGCAGTTTTTCCGACAGGCTTGGGAGCTACACCTTC
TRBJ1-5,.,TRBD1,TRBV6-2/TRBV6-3,CASSSGQINQPQHF,TGTGCCAGCAGTTCGGGACAGATCAATCAGCCCCAGCATTTT
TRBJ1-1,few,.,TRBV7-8,CASSPRQEEAFF,TGTGCCAGCAGCCCAAGACAGGAGGAAGCTTTCTTT
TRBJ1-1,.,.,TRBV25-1,CASSEAGLTANTEAFF,TGTGCCAGCAGTGAAGCTGGGCTTACTGCGAACACTGAAGCTTTCTTT
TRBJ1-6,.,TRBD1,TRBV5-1,CASSLAIETGGSSPLHF,TGCGCCAGCAGCTTGGCTATTGAGACAGGGGGCAGTTCACCCCTCCACTTT
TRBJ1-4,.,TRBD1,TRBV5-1,CASRRRPGQGDEKLFF,TGCGCCAGCAGGCGTCGACCGGGACAGGGCGATGAAAAACTGTTTTTT
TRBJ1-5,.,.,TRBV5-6,CASSVAGTISNQPQHF,TGTGCCAGCAGCGTAGCCGGGACAATTAGCAATCAGCCCCAGCATTTT
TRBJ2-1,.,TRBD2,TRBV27,CASSFLETSGNEQFF,TGTGCCAGCAGTTTCCTCGAGACTAGCGGGAATGAGCAGTTCTTC
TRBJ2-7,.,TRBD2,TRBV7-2,CASSTGLAGGYEQYF,TGTGCCAGCAGCACGGGACTAGCGGGAGGTTACGAGCAGTACTTC
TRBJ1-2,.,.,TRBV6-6,CASSYRQGAEGYTF,TGTGCCAGCAGTTACCGGCAAGGGGCTGAAGGCTACACCTTC
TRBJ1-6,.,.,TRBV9,CASSVTGFRESPLHF,TGTGCCAGCAGCGTTACAGGGTTTAGAGAGTCACCCCTCCACTTT
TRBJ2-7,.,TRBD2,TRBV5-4,CASSLTRGRSYEQYF,TGTGCCAGCAGCTTGACGCGCGGGAGGTCCTACGAGCAGTACTTC
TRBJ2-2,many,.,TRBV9,CASSVEEGGELFF,TGTGCCAGCAGCGTAGAAGAGGGCGGGGAGCTGTTTTTT
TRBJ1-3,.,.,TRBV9,CASSVAGGGGNTIYF,TGTGCCAGCAGCGTAGCTGGGGGGGGAGGAAACACCATATATTTT